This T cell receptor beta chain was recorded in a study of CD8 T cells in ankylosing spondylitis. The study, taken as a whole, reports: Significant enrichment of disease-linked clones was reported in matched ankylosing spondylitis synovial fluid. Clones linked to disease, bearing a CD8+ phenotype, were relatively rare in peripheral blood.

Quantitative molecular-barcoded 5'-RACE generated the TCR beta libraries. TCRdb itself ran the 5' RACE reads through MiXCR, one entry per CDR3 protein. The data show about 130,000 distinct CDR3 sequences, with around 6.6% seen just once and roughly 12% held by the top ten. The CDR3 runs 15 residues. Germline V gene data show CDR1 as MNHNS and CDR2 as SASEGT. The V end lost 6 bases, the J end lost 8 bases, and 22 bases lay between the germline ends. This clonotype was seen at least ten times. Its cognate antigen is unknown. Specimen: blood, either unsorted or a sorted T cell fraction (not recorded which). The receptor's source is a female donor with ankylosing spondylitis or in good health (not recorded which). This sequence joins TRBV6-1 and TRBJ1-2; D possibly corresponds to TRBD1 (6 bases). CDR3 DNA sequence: TGTGCCAGCAGCCCCAACGCTGCTAACAGGGCAGGCTACACCTTC. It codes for CASSPNAANRAGYTF.